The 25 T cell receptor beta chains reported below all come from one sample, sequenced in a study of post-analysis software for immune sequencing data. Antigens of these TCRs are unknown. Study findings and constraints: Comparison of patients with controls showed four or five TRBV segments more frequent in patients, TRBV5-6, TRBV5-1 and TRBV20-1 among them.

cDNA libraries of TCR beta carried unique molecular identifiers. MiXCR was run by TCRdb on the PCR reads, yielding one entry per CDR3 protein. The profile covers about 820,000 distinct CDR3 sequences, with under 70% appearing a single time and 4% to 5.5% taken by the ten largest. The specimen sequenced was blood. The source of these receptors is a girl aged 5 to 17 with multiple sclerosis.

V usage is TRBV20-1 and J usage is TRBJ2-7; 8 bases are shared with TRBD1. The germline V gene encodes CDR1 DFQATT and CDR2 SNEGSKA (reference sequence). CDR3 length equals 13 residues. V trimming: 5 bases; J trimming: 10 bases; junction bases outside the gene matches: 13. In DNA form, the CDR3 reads TGCAGTGCTCACCGCGGACAGGGTGAGATTCAGTACTTC. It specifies CSAHRGQGEIQYF.

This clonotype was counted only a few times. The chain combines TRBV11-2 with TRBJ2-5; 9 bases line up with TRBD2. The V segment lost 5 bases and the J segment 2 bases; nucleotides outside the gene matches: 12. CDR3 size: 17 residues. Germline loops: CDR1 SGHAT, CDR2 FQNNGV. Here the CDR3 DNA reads TGTGCCAGCAGCACCGGTGGGGGAGCGGGGGGACAAGAGACCCAGTACTTC. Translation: CASSTGGGAGGQETQYF.

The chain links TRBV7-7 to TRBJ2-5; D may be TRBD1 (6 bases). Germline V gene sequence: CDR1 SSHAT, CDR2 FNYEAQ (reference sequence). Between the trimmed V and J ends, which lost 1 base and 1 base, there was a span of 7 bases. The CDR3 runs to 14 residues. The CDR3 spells CASSLEDSQETQYF. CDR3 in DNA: TGTGCCAGCAGCTTAGAGGACAGCCAAGAGACCCAGTACTTC. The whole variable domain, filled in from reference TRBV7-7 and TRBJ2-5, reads GAGVSQSPRYKVTKRGQDVTLRCDPISSHATLYWYQQALGQGPEFLTYFNYEAQPDKSGLPSDRFSAERPEGSISTLTIQRTEQRDSAMYRCASSLEDSQETQYFGPGTRLLVL.

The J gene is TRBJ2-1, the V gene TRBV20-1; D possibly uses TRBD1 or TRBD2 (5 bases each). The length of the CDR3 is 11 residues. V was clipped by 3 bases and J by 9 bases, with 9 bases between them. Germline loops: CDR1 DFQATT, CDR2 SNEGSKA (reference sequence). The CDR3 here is CSASQGTEQFF. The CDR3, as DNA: TGCAGTGCTAGCCAAGGGACTGAGCAGTTCTTC.

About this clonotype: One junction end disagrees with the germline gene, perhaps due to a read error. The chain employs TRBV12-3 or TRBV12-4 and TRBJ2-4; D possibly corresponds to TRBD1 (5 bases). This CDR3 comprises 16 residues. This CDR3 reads CASSSLGPRAKNIRYF. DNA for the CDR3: TGTGCCAGCAGTTCGCTGGGGCCTAGGGCCAAAAACATTCGGTACTTC.

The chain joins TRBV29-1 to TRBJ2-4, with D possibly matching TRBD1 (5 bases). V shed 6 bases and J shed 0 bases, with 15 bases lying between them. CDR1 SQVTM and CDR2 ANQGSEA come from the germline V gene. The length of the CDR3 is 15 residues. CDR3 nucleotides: TGCAGCGTGCTTGGACACCACAGAGCCAAAAACATTCAGTACTTC. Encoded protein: CSVLGHHRAKNIQYF.

CDR3 residues: CASSLVHSTDTQYF. In DNA, the CDR3 is TGTGCCAGCAGCTTAGTTCACTCCACAGATACGCAGTATTTT. The chain employs TRBV7-8 and TRBJ2-3; D is undetermined. Germline CDR1 is SGHVS and CDR2 is FQNEAQ. The CDR3 runs to 14 residues. Trimming shortened V by 1 base and J by 2 bases, and 7 bases separated the two germline ends.

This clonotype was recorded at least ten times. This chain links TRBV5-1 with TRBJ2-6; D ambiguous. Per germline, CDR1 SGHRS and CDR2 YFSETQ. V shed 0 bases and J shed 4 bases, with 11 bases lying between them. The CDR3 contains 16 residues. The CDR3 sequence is CASSLEGAWGANVLTF. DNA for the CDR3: TGCGCCAGCAGCTTGGAAGGCGCGTGGGGGGCCAACGTCCTGACTTTC.

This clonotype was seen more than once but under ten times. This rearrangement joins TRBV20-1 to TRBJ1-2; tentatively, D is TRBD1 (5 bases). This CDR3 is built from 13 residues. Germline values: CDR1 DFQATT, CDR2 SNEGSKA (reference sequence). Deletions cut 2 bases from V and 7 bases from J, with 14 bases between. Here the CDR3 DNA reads TGCAGTGCTAGACAGGGAGGATCGGGTGGCTACACCTTC. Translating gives CSARQGGSGGYTF.

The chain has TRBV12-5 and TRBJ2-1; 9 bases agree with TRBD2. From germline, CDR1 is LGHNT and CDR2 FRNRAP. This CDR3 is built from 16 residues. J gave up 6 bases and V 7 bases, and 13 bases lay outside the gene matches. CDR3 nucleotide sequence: TGTGCTAGTGCCCCCCGGCGGGAGGGCCGAGGCAATGAGCAGTTCTTC. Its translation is CASAPRREGRGNEQFF.

CDR3 sequence reads: CASSFRPGRIFSDGYTF. CDR3 DNA: TGTGCCAGCAGTTTTCGACCGGGACGGATTTTCTCTGATGGCTACACCTTC. The chain uses TRBV12-3 or TRBV12-4 and TRBJ1-2, with D possibly matching TRBD1 (5 bases). CDR3 length equals 17 residues. V shed 3 bases and J shed 6 bases, with 23 bases lying between them.

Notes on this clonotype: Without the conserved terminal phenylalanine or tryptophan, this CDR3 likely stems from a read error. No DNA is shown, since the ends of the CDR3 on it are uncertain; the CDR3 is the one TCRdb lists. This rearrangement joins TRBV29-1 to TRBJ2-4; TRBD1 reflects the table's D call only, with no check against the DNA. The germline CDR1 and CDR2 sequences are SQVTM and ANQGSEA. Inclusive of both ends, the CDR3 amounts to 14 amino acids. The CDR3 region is CSVESVGQGFSKYV.

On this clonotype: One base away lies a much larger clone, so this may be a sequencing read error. The CDR3 sequence: CAGSYPLEGGNYNEQFF. In DNA form, the CDR3 reads TGTGCCGGCAGTTATCCCTTGGAGGGAGGGAACTACAATGAGCAGTTCTTC. The chain is built from TRBV12-3 or TRBV12-4 and TRBJ2-1; 7 bases are shared with TRBD2. The CDR3 runs to 17 residues.

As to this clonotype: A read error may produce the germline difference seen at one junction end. The CDR3 loop is CSARTAGGLYNEQCF. For the CDR3, the DNA is TGCAGTGCTAGAACCGCGGGGGGCCTCTACAATGAGCAGTGCTTC. The V gene is TRBV20-1, the J gene TRBJ2-1; 8 bases line up with TRBD2. This CDR3 spans 15 amino acids. Germline assignment: CDR1 DFQATT and CDR2 SNEGSKA (reference sequence).

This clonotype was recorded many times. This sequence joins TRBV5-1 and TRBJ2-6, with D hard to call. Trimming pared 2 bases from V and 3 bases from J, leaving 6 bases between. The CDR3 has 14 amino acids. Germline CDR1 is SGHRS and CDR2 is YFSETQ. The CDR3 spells CASSFGFGANVLTF. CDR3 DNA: TGCGCCAGCAGCTTTGGTTTTGGGGCCAACGTCCTGACTTTC.

CDR3 DNA: TGTGCCAGCAGTTTAACCTCAGCCGGGACCGACGAGCAGTACTTC. Translation: CASSLTSAGTDEQYF. The rearrangement joins TRBV12-3 or TRBV12-4 to TRBJ2-7; D may be TRBD1 or TRBD2 (5 bases each). This CDR3 spans 15 amino acids. Trimming took off 2 bases at V and 5 bases at J, with 16 bases between the two ends.

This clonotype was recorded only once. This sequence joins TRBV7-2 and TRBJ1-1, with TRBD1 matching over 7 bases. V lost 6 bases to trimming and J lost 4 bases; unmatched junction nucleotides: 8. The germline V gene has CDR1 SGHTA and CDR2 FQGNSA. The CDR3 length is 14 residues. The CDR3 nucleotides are TGTGCCAGCAGGCTGACAGGGATGAGCACTGAAGCTTTCTTT. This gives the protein CASRLTGMSTEAFF.

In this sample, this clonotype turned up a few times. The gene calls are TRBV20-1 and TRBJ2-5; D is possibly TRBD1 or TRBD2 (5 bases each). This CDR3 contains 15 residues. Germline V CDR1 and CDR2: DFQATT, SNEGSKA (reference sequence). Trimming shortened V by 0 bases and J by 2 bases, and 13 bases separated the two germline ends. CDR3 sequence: CSAREGQWGQETQYF. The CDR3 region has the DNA TGCAGTGCTAGAGAAGGGCAATGGGGGCAAGAGACCCAGTACTTC.

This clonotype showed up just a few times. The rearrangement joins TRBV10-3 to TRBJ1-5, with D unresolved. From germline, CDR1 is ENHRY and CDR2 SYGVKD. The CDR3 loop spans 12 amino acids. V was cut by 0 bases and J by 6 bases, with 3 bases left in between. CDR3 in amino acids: CAISESGQPQHF. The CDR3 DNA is TGTGCCATCAGTGAGTCAGGTCAGCCCCAGCATTTT.

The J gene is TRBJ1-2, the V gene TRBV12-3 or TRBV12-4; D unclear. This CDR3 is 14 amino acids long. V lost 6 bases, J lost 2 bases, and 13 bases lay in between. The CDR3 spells CASRPPGGNYGYTF. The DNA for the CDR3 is TGTGCCAGCAGGCCACCGGGCGGCAACTATGGCTACACCTTC.

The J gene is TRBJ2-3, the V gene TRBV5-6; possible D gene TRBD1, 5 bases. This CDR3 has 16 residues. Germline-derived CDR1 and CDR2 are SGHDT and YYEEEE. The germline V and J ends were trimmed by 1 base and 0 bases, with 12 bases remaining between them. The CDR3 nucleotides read TGTGCCAGCAGCTTGTGGGGCCCGGGTAGCACAGATACGCAGTATTTT. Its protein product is CASSLWGPGSTDTQYF.

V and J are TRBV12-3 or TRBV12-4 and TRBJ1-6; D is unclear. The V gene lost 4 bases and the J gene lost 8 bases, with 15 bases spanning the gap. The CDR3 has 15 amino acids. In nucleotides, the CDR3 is TGTGCCAGCAGTTGGGGTGACGGTTCGCATTCACCCCTCCACTTT. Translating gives CASSWGDGSHSPLHF.

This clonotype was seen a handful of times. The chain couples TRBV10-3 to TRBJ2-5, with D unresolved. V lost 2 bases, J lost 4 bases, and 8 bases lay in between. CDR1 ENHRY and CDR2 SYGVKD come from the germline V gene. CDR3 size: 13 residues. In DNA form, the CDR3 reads TGTGCCATCAGTGAGGGAGTGGCAGAGACCCAGTACTTC. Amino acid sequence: CAISEGVAETQYF.

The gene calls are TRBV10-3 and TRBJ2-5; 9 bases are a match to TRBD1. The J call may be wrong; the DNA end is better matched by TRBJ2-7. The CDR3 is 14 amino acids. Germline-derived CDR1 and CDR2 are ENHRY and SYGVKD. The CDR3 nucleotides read TGTGCCATCAGTGAGGGACAGGGGTACCACGAGCAGTACTTC. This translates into CAISEGQGYHEQYF.

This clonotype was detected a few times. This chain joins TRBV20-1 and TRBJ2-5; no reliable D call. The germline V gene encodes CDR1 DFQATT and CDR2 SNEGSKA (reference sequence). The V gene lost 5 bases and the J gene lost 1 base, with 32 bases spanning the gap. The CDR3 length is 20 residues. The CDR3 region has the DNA TGCAGTGCTCTCCGAAACCCGTTGCTAGGTGACGCCGCACCCCAAGAGACCCAGTACTTC. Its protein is CSALRNPLLGDAAPQETQYF.